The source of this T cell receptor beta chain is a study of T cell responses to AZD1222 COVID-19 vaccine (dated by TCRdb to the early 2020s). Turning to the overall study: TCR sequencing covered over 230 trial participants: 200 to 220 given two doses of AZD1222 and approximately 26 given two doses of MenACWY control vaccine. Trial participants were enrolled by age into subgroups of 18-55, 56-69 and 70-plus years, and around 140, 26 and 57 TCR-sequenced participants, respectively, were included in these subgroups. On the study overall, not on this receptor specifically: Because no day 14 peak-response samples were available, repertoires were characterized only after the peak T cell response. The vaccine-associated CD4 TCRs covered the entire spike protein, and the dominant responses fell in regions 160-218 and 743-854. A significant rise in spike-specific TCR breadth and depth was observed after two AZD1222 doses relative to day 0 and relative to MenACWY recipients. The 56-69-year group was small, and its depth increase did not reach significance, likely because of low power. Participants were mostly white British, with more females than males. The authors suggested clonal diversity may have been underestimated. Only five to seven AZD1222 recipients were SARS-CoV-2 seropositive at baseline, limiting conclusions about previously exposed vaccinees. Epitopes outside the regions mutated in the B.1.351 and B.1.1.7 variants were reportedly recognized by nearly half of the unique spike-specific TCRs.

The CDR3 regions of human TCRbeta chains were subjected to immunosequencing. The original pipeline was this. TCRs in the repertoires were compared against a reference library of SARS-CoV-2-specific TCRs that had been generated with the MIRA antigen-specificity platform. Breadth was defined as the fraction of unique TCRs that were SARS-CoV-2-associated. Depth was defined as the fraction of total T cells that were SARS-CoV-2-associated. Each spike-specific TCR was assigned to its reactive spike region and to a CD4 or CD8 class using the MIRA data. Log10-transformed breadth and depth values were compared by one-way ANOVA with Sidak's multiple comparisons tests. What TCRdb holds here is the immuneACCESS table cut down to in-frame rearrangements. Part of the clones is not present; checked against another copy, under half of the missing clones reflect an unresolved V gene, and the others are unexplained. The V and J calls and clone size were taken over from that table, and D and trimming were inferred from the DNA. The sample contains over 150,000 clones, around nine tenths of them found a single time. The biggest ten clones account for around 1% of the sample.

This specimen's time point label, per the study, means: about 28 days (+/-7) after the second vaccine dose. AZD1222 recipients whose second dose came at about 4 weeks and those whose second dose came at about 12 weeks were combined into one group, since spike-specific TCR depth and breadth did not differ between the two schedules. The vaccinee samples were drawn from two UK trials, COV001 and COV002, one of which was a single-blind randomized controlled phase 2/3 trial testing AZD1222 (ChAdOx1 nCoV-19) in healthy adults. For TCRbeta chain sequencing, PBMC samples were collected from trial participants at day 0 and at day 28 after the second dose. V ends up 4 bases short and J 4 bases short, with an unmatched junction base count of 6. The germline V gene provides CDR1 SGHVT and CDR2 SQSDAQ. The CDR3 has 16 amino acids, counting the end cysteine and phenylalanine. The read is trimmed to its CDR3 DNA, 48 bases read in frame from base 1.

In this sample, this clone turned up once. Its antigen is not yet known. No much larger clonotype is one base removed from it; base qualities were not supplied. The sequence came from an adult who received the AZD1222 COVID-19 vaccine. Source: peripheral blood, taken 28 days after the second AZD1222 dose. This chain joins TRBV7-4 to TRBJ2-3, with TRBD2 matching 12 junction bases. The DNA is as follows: TGTGCCAGCAGCTGGATGACTAGCGGGGGTTCAGATACGCAGTATTTT. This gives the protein CASSWMTSGGSDTQYF.